This paragraph reports one T cell receptor beta chain. The data originate from a study of blood T cell repertoires in COVID-19. Study-level background: PBMCs, B-cell-depleted T cells, or T cells provided the cDNA or gDNA that made up the material.

Looked up from germline, CDR1 is SGHVS and CDR2 is FQNEAQ. Trimming removed 3 bases at V and 1 base at J, with 8 bases between. The CDR3 has 14 residues. Assay: immunoSEQ multiplex PCR; the TCRdb copy retains only in-frame clones and omits some. Counted here are 150,000 to 200,000 clones, around 90% occurring once; the ten biggest clones make up roughly 5.5%. This chain links TRBV7-8 with TRBJ2-3, with D maybe TRBD2 (6 bases). This receptor was identified in a man aged 40-49 years with active or convalescent COVID-19. Specimen: peripheral blood. CDR3 nucleotide sequence: TGTGCCAGCAGCTTCGGGGGTGGCACAGATACGCAGTATTTT. It translates to CASSFGGGTDTQYF.